This TCR beta chain emerged from a study of blood T cell repertoires in COVID-19 (dated by TCRdb to between 2020 and 2021). Notes on the research overall: Samples covering the acute and convalescent phases of COVID-19 were provided by collaborators in the United States, Italy and Spain. The material from the prospective study consisted of cDNA or gDNA derived from T cells, B-cell-depleted T cells, or PBMCs. Deeply sampled blood TCRbeta repertoires from subjects exposed to, actively infected with, or recovered from COVID-19 were included in the dataset. The repertoires were made available in a free public database intended to serve as a resource for research on the immune response to SARS-CoV-2. Samples came from the ongoing ImmuneRACE study (first 160 participants) plus 1,254 subjects from 6 global collaborators. The sample metadata nearly always contained a de-identified subject ID, COVID-19 status, age in years and sex. Where available, HLA class I and class II types were obtained from metadata supplied by the sample provider rather than from assay-based typing. What the research found in general, with its limitations: The amount of clinical and demographic metadata varied by source and participant and was provided uncurated.

This clone was observed once. No cognate antigen has been identified for it. No per-base quality is available; no much larger clone lies one base away. Collaborating institutions collected whole blood in K2EDTA tubes following their own protocols. For TCRbeta analysis, collaborators shipped samples in one of three forms: frozen whole blood, isolated PBMCs, or DNA extracted from either of those sample types. The immunoSEQ Assay, a bias-controlled multiplex PCR, was used to amplify TCRbeta CDR3 regions from genomic DNA. On the authors' methods: The number of nucleated cells in each sample was estimated by amplification of reference gene primers within the assay. To quantify the absolute abundance of each unique TCRbeta CDR3 rearrangement, sequence reads were collapsed and filtered. For each sample, productive Simpson clonality was calculated as the square root of Simpson's diversity index across productive rearrangements. The table comes from immuneACCESS by way of TCRdb, which keeps in-frame sequences with V and J called. Part of the clones is missing from these tables; in studies checked, under half for an unresolved V gene and the rest for unknown reasons. The V and J calls and clone size come from that table; D and trimming were worked out from the DNA. This sample comprises 21,000 or so clones, just over 85% of them detected only once. Approximately 3.6% of the sample lies in the top ten.

The CDR3 holds 13 amino acids from the cysteine to the phenylalanine. The entry retains the CDR3 DNA only, 39 bases that are in frame from base 1. V sheds 9 bases and J sheds 1 base, leaving 11 bases between their ends. The germline V gene yields SGHTA for CDR1 and FQGNSA for CDR2. The chain is assembled from TRBV7-2 and TRBJ2-3, with TRBD2 as a weak D call on 7 bases. Sequencing input: peripheral blood. The clonotype originates from a man over 45 with active COVID-19. The CDR3 region reads CASLGGGTDTQYF. Read as DNA, the sequence is TGTGCCAGTCTAGGGGGGGGCACAGATACGCAGTATTTT.